This T cell receptor beta chain was identified during a study of cytomegalovirus exposure and HLA in healthy donors. The protocol was immunoSEQ multiplex PCR, while the TCRdb copy is restricted to in-frame clones and leaves out a portion. The table records 150,000 or so clones, 89% of them present only once. Germline loops: CDR1 PRHDT, CDR2 FYEKMQ (reference sequence). Trimming took off 3 bases at V and 0 bases at J, with 14 bases between the two ends. The CDR3 has 16 amino acids. The chain employs TRBV13 and TRBJ1-2; D might be TRBD1 (6 bases). The material sequenced was PBMCs. The clonotype comes from a woman under 30 in good health and CMV-seropositive. DNA for the CDR3: TGTGCCAGCAGCTTCTGGACAGAAACCCCTAACTATGGCTACACCTTC. Translated: CASSFWTETPNYGYTF.